This TCR beta chain originates from a study of blood T cell repertoires in COVID-19. The protocol was immunoSEQ multiplex PCR, while the TCRdb copy is restricted to in-frame clones and leaves out a portion. Here the sample spans some 120,000 clones, around 80% being singletons. The trim removed 6 bases at V and 2 bases at J, leaving 8 bases unmatched. The CDR3 spans 15 residues. Germline CDR1 SNHLY, CDR2 FYNNEI. V usage is TRBV2 and J usage is TRBJ2-3, with TRBD1 matching 7 bases. The sequenced material came from peripheral blood. The clonotype was recovered from a man aged 65 to 85 with acute or convalescent COVID-19. The CDR3 DNA follows: TGTGCCAGCAGGGCAGCGGACAGGTACACAGATACGCAGTATTTT. This codes for CASRAADRYTDTQYF.